This TCR beta chain was obtained from a study of blood T cell repertoires in COVID-19. Across the study: COVID-19 samples collected from the United States, Italy and Spain covered acute and convalescent phases.

The protocol was immunoSEQ multiplex PCR, while the TCRdb copy is restricted to in-frame clones and leaves out a portion. The sample consists of about 180,000 clones, 70% to 90% of them appearing once. The germline gives CDR1 LGHDT, CDR2 YNNKEL (reference sequence). The V segment lost 4 bases and the J segment 3 bases; nucleotides outside the gene matches: 6. The CDR3 consists of 15 residues. The source material was peripheral blood. The chain links TRBV3-1 (or the pseudogene TRBV3-2) to TRBJ1-2; TRBD1 matches at 9 bases. This clonotype originated in a human donor with active or convalescent COVID-19. The donor label of this sample is uncertain. Here the CDR3 DNA reads TGTGCCAGCAGCCCCCAGGACAGGGGCTACTATGGCTACACCTTC. Its protein is CASSPQDRGYYGYTF.